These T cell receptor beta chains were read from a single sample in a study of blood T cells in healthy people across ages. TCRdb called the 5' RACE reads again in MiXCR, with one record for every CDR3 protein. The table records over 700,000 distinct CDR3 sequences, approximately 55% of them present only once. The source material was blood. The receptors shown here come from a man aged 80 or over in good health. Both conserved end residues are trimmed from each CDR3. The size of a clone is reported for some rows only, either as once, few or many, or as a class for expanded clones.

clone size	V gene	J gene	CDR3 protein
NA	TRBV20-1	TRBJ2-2	SATGLAIHTGELF
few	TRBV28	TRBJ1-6	ASSPRQGANYNSPLH
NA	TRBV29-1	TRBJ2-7	SVEGQVSYEQY
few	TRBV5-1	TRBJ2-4	ASSLGGRGAKNIQY
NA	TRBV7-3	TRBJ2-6	ASSPGLASGANVLT
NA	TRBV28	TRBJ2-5	ASSSYAAGQFGQY
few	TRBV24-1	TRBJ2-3	ATSDPGVTQY
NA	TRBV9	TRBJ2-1	ASSVALTSGRLHEQF
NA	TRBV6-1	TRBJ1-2	ASSENLLGVNGYT
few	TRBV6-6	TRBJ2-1	ASSLADDREF
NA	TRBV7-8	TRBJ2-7	ASSLLIGGSYEQY
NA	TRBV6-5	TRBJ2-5	ASSRDSLGGTQY
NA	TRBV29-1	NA	SVETDRTTYEQY
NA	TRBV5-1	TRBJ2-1	ASSLGGEAGIPPDNEQF
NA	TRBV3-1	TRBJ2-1	ASSQDGLTNEQF
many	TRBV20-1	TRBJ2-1	SARAPSSGRANEQF
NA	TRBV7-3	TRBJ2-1	ASSLTTLAAGGEQF
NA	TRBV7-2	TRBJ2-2	ASSSGPAGELF
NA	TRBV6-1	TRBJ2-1	ASSEALRGEQF
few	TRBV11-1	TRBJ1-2	ASSRPGQVHGYT
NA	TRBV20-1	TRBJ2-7	SASGLAINEQY
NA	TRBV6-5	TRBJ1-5	ASRWAGNNQPQH
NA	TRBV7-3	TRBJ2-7	ASSLGASIPHEQY
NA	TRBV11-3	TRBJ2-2	ASSPPGRPGELF
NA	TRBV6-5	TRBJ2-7	ASSSPLAGGPSSEQY
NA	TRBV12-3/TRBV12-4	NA	ASSLIAGTRSYEQY
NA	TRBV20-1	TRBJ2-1	SPRGATYNEQF
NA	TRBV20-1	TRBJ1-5	SARGRSTAPSNQPQH